The 12 T cell receptor beta chains listed next were all sequenced from one sample in a study of cytomegalovirus exposure and HLA in healthy donors. It was with 60 Vbeta and 13 Jbeta primers that the PCR ran. The method was immunoSEQ multiplex PCR; TCRdb's version includes in-frame clones alone and lacks a portion of them. This sample has approximately 130,000 clones, with approximately 8% found just once. The specimen was PBMCs. These receptors were taken from a woman in her thirties or forties in good health and CMV-seropositive.

This clone has just a few counts. The chain is built from TRBV6-1 and TRBJ2-1, with TRBD1 as a possible D gene (5 bases). The CDR3 is 14 residues long. Trimming cost V 9 bases and J 9 bases, with 21 bases left between them. Germline V CDR1 and CDR2: MNHNS, SASEGT. The CDR3 DNA reads TGTGCCAGAGGTTCTGTCGACAGATTGTCTGAGCAGTTCTTC. Encoded protein: CARGSVDRLSEQFF.

The chain carries TRBV6-5 and TRBJ2-3, with TRBD2 matching 7 bases. Trimming at V came to 4 bases and at J to 2 bases, leaving 9 bases not matched to a gene. This CDR3 has 16 amino acids. The germline CDR1 and CDR2 sequences are MNHEY and SVGAGI. CDR3 loop: CASSSGSGAITDTQYF. CDR3 coding DNA: TGTGCCAGCAGTTCGGGGAGCGGGGCCATCACAGATACGCAGTATTTT.

This chain links TRBV5-6 with TRBJ2-3, with TRBD1 matching over 9 bases. The germline gives CDR1 SGHDT, CDR2 YYEEEE. The CDR3 contains 15 residues. J lost 1 base, V lost 3 bases, and 3 bases had no gene match. CDR3 sequence: CASSYWTGGTDTQYF. The CDR3 nucleotides read TGTGCCAGCAGCTACTGGACAGGGGGCACAGATACGCAGTATTTT. Full variable domain (rest looked up from reference TRBV5-6 and TRBJ2-3): DAGVTQSPTHLIKTRGQQVTLRCSPKSGHDTVSWYQQALGQGPQFIFQYYEEEERQRGNFPDRFSGHQFPNYSSELNVNALLLGDSALYLCASSYWTGGTDTQYFGPGTRLTVL.

This clone was counted between two and nine times. The rearrangement links TRBV2 to TRBJ2-1; 8 bases are shared with TRBD1. Germline V lookup: CDR1 SNHLY, CDR2 FYNNEI. The V and J ends lost 6 bases and 6 bases, in that order; junction bases with no gene match: 10. The CDR3 sequence is 15 residues long. Written as DNA, the CDR3 is TGTGCCAGCAGACCAGACAGGGGCGAGATCAATGAGCAGTTCTTC. It is translated as CASRPDRGEINEQFF.

This clone has just a few counts. The chain combines TRBV5-1 with TRBJ2-2; 10 bases map to TRBD1. Germline values: CDR1 SGHRS, CDR2 YFSETQ. V was clipped by 4 bases and J by 7 bases; unmatched bases: 10. The CDR3 has 16 residues. The CDR3 DNA is TGCGCCAGCAGCGCGGACCGACAGGGGGCGAACGGGGAGCTGTTTTTT. Its translation is CASSADRQGANGELFF.

CDR3: CAWSVMVGGTEAFF. The CDR3 bases are TGTGCCTGGAGTGTCATGGTGGGGGGCACTGAAGCTTTCTTT. V usage is TRBV30 and J usage is TRBJ1-1, with D perhaps TRBD1 (5 bases). Germline CDR1 GTSNPN, CDR2 SVGIG (reference sequence). This CDR3 region has 14 residues. The V and J ends lost 0 bases and 4 bases respectively, with 12 bases between them. Drawing the rest from reference TRBV30 and TRBJ1-1, the complete variable domain is SQTIHQWPATLVQPVGSPLSLECTVEGTSNPNLYWYRQAAGRGLQLLFYSVGIGQISSEVPQNLSASRPQDRQFILSSKKLLLSDSGFYLCAWSVMVGGTEAFFGQGTRLTVV.

The J gene is TRBJ1-3, the V gene TRBV5-1, with D maybe TRBD1 (5 bases). Germline loops: CDR1 SGHRS, CDR2 YFSETQ. With 5 bases removed from V and 4 bases from J, the gap between germline ends came to 16 bases. The CDR3 sequence is 15 residues long. In nucleotides, the CDR3 is TGCGCCAGCAGTGCCGCAGCAGGGATAGGAAACACCATATATTTT. Translated: CASSAAAGIGNTIYF.

The CDR3 DNA is TGTGCCAGCAGCTGGACGGGGGGACCATATAGCAATCAGCCCCAGCATTTT. Its protein is CASSWTGGPYSNQPQHF. This sequence joins TRBV7-2 and TRBJ1-5; TRBD1 might be the D (5 bases). The germline V gene has CDR1 SGHTA and CDR2 FQGNSA. CDR3 length: 17 amino acids. V lost 4 bases to trimming and J lost 0 bases, with 16 bases between them.

This chain links TRBV6-1 with TRBJ2-7; D is unresolved. V shed 5 bases and J shed 2 bases, with 13 bases lying between them. The germline gives CDR1 MNHNS, CDR2 SASEGT. The CDR3 is 14 amino acids. CDR3 sequence (DNA): TGTGCCAGCAGTCCCCAGGTCGTAGCCTACGAGCAGTACTTC. Translation gives CASSPQVVAYEQYF.

The rearrangement links TRBV2 to TRBJ1-2; 7 positions agree with TRBD1. The CDR3 loop spans 13 amino acids. Germline trimming cut 6 bases from V and 4 bases from J; bases unmatched to any gene: 5. In germline, CDR1 is SNHLY, CDR2 FYNNEI. In nucleotides, the CDR3 is TGTGCCAGCAGGGGGCAGGGGGGCTATGGCTACACCTTC. It codes for CASRGQGGYGYTF.

The gene calls are TRBV11-2 and TRBJ1-2, with 9 nucleotides matching TRBD1. Germline assignment: CDR1 SGHAT and CDR2 FQNNGV. The CDR3 spans 13 residues. Trimming removed 3 bases from V and 7 bases from J; junction bases left unmatched: 3. CDR3: CASSFGDRAGYTF. In DNA, the CDR3 is TGTGCCAGCAGCTTCGGGGACAGGGCTGGCTACACCTTC.

This rearrangement joins TRBV6-5 to TRBJ2-4; weak D call: TRBD2 (6 bases). V shed 2 bases and J shed 0 bases, with 11 bases lying between them. CDR1 MNHEY and CDR2 SVGAGI come from the germline V gene. CDR3 size: 16 residues. CDR3 in amino acids: CASSYAGSLAKNIQYF. For the CDR3, the DNA is TGTGCCAGCAGTTACGCGGGATCTCTAGCCAAAAACATTCAGTACTTC.